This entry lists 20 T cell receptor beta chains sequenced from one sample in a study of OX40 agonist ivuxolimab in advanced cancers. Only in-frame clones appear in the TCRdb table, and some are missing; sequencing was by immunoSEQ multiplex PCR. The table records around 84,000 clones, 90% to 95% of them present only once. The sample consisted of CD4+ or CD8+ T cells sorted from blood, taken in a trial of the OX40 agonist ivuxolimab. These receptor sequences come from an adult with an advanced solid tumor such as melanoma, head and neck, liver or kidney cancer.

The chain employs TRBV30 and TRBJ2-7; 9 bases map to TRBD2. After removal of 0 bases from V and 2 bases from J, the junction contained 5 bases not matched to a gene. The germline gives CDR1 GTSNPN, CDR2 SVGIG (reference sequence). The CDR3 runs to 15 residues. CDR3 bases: TGTGCCTGGAGTGTTAAAAGCGGGAGGCCCTACGAGCAGTACTTC. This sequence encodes CAWSVKSGRPYEQYF.

CDR3: CSARASEQFF. DNA for the CDR3: TGCAGTGCTAGAGCCTCGGAGCAGTTCTTC. V and J are TRBV20-1 and TRBJ2-1; no clear D gene. Germline assignment: CDR1 DFQATT and CDR2 SNEGSKA (reference sequence). The CDR3 spans 10 residues. V lost 1 base, J lost 10 bases, and 5 bases lay in between.

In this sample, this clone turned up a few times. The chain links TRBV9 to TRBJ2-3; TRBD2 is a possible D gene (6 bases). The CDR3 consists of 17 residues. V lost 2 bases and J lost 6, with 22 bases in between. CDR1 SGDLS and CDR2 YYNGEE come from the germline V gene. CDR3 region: CASSVGGGLEFADTQYF. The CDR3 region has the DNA TGTGCCAGCAGCGTGGGTGGGGGACTGGAGTTTGCGGATACGCAGTATTTT.

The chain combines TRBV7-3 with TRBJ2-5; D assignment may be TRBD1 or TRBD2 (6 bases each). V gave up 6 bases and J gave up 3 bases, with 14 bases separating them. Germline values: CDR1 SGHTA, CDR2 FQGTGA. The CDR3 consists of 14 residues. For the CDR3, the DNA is TGTGCCAGCAGATTCAAGGAGGGGGAAGAGACCCAGTACTTC. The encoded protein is CASRFKEGEETQYF.

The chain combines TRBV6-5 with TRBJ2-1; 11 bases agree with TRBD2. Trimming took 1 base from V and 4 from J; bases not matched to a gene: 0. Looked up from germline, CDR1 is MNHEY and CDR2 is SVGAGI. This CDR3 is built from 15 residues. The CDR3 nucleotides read TGTGCCAGCAGTTACTTAGCGGGGGGGTACAATGAGCAGTTCTTC. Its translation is CASSYLAGGYNEQFF.

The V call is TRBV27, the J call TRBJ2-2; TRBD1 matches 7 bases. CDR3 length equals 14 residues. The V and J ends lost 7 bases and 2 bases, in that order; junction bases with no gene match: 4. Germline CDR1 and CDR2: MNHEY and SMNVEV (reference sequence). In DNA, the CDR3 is TGTGCCAGCACCCGGGACAGTAACACCGGGGAGCTGTTTTTT. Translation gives CASTRDSNTGELFF.

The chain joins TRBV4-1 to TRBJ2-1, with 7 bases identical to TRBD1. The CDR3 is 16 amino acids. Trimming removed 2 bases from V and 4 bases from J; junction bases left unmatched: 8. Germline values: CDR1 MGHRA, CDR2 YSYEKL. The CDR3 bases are TGCGCCAGCAGCCAATTTCACCAGGGGGAATACAATGAGCAGTTCTTC. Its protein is CASSQFHQGEYNEQFF.

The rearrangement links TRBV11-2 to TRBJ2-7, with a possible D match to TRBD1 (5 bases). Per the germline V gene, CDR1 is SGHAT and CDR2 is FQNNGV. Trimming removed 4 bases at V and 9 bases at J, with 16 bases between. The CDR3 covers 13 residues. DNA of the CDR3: TGTGCCAGCAGCTCGATGACAGCCAACGGGCAGTACTTC. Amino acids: CASSSMTANGQYF.

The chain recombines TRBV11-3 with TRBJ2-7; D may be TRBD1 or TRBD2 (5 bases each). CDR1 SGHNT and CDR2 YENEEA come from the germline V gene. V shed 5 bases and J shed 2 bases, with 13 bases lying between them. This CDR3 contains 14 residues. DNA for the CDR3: TGTGCCAGCAGCCCTTGGGACGGGCCCTACGAGCAGTACTTC. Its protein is CASSPWDGPYEQYF.

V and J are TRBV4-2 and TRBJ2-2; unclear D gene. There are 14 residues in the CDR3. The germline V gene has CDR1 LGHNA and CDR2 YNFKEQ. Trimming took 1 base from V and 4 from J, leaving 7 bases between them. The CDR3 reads CASSQVEATGELFF. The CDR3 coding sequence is TGTGCCAGCAGCCAAGTGGAAGCCACCGGGGAGCTGTTTTTT.

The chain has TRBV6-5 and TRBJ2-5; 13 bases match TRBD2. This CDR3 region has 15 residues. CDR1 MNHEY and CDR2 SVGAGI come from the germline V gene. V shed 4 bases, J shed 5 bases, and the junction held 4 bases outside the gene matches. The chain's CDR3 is CASSSRTSGSETQYF. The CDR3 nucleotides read TGTGCCAGCAGTTCTCGGACTAGCGGGAGTGAGACCCAGTACTTC.

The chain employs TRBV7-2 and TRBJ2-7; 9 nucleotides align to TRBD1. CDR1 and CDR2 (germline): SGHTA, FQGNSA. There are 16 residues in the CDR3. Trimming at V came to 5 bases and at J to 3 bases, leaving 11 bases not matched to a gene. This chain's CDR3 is CASSPLTGGISYEQYF. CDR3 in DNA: TGTGCCAGCAGCCCCTTGACAGGGGGAATCAGCTACGAGCAGTACTTC.

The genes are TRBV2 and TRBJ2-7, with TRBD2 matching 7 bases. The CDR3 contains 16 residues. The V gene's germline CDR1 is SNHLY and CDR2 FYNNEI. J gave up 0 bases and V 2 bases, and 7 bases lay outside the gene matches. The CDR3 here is CASSESGSGASYEQYF. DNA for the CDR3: TGTGCCAGCAGTGAATCGGGGAGCGGGGCCTCCTACGAGCAGTACTTC.

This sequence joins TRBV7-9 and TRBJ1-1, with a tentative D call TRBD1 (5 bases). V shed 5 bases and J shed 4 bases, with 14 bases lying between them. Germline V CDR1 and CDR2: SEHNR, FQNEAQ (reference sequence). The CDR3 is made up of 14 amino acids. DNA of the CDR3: TGTGCCAGCAGCCCGCTAGAGGGGCGCACTGAAGCTTTCTTT. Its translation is CASSPLEGRTEAFF.

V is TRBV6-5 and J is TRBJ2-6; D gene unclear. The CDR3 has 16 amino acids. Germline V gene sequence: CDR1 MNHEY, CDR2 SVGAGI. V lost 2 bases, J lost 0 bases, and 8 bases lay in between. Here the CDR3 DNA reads TGTGCCAGCAGTTACCCCTCGGACTCTGGGGCCAACGTCCTGACTTTC. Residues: CASSYPSDSGANVLTF.

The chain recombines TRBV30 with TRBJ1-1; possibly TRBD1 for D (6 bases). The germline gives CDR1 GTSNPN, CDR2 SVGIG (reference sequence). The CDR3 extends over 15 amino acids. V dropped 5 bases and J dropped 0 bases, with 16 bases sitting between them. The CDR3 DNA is TGTGCCTGGGAAGGGGGGAGGGAACTGAACACTGAAGCTTTCTTT. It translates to CAWEGGRELNTEAFF.

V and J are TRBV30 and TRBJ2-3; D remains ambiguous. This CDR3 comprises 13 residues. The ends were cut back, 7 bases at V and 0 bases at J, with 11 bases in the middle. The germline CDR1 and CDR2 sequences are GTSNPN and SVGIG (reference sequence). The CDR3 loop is CASSGSSTDTQYF. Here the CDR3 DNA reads TGTGCCTCCTCGGGTTCTAGCACAGATACGCAGTATTTT.

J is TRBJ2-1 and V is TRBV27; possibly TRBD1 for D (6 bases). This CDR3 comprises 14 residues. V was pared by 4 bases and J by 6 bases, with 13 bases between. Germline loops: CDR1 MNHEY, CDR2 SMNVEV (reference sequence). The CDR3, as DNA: TGTGCCAGCAGTTCCCGGGAAGGGGGCAATGAGCAGTTCTTC. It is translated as CASSSREGGNEQFF.

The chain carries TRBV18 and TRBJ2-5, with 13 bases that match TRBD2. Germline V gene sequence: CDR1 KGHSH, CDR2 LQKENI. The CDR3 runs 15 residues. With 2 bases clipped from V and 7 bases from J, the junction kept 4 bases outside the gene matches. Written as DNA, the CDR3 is TGTGCCAGCTCACCATTACTAGCGGGAGGGCCGACCCAGTACTTC. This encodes CASSPLLAGGPTQYF.

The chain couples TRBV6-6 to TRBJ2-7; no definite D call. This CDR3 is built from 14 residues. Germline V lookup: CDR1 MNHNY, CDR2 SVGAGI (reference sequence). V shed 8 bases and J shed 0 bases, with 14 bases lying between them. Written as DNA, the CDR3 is TGTGCCAGCGTTTTGGCGCGGAGCTCCTACGAGCAGTACTTC. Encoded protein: CASVLARSSYEQYF.